Described below is a single T cell receptor (beta chain) sequence and its context. The sample comes from a study of blood T cell repertoires in COVID-19. Some clones are missing from TCRdb's copy, which holds only in-frame ones; the method was immunoSEQ multiplex PCR. This table holds some 100,000 clones, roughly 88% found once. Germline lookup yields CDR1 SGHDT and CDR2 YYEEEE. V shed 1 base and J shed 5 bases, with 10 bases lying between them. CDR3 length equals 13 residues. The chain is built from TRBV5-6 and TRBJ2-7; D is uncertain. The sequence derives from a man between 45 and 60 years old with COVID-19, enrolled during active disease. Input material: peripheral blood. CDR3 sequence (DNA): TGTGCCAGCAGCTTGAGGTTCAGCGACGAGCAGTACTTC. As protein: CASSLRFSDEQYF. Full variable domain (missing parts from reference TRBV5-6 and TRBJ2-7): DAGVTQSPTHLIKTRGQQVTLRCSPKSGHDTVSWYQQALGQGPQFIFQYYEEEERQRGNFPDRFSGHQFPNYSSELNVNALLLGDSALYLCASSLRFSDEQYFGPGTRLTVT.